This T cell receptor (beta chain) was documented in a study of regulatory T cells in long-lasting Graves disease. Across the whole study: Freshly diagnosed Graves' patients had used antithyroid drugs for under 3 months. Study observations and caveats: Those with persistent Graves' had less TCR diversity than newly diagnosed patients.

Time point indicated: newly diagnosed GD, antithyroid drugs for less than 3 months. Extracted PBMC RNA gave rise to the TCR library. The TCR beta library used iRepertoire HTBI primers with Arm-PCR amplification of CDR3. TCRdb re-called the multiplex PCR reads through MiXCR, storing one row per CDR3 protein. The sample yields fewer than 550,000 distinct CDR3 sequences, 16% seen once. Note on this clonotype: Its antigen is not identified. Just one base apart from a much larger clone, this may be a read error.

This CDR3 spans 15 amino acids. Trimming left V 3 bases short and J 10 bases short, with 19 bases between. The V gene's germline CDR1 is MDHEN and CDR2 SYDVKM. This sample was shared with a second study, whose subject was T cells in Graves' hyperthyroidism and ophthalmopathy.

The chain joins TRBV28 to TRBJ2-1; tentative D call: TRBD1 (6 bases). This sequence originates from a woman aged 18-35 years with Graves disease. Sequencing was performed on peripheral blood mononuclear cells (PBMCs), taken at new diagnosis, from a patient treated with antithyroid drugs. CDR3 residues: CASSFDRQRSYEQFF. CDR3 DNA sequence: TGTGCCAGCAGTTTCGACAGGCAGAGGAGCTACGAGCAGTTCTTC.